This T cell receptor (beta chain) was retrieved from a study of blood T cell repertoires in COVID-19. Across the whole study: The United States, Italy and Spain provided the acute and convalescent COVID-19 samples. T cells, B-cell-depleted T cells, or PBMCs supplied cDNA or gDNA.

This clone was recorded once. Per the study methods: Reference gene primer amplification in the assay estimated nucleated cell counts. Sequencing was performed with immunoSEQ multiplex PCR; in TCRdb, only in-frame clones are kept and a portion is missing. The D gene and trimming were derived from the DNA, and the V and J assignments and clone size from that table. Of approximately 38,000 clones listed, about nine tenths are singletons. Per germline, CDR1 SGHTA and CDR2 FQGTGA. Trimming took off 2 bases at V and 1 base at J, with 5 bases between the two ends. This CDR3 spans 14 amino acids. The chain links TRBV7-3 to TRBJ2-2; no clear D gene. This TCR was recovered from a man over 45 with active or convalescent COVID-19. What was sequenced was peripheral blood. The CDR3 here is CASSLWQNTGELFF. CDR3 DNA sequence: TGTGCCAGCAGCTTATGGCAGAACACCGGGGAGCTGTTTTTT.